Below are 6 T cell receptor beta chains sequenced from a single sample in a study of beta chain features in type 1 diabetes. Expressed TCRB transcripts were sequenced, since all the RNA that had been isolated was reverse transcribed. The assay was immunoSEQ multiplex PCR, and TCRdb's table has in-frame clones only and misses some. The repertoire holds 200,000 to 300,000 clones, with 25% to 30% as singletons. Sample: central memory CD4+ T cells from blood. The receptors originated from a young man in good health.

The V call is TRBV6-6, the J call TRBJ1-1, with D perhaps matching TRBD1 (5 bases). The CDR3 has 15 amino acids. Trimming removed 2 bases at V and 6 bases at J, with 16 bases between. Germline CDR1 and CDR2: MNHNY and SVGAGI (reference sequence). This CDR3 is CASSYPITGKAEAFF. The CDR3, as DNA: TGTGCCAGCAGTTACCCAATAACAGGCAAGGCTGAAGCTTTCTTT.

The chain has TRBV2 and TRBJ2-3, with 8 bases lining up with TRBD2. Looked up from germline, CDR1 is SNHLY and CDR2 is FYNNEI. With V trimmed by 7 bases and J by 6 bases, 9 bases remained unmatched. CDR3 length: 14 amino acids. The CDR3 sequence: CASMFVAGGDTQYF. DNA of the CDR3: TGTGCCAGCATGTTTGTTGCGGGGGGCGATACGCAGTATTTT.

This clone was picked up a small number of times. V gene TRBV18 combines with J gene TRBJ2-1; D is undetermined. CDR3 size: 13 residues. Trimming shortened V by 6 bases and J by 4 bases, and 10 bases separated the two germline ends. Germline loops: CDR1 KGHSH, CDR2 LQKENI. The CDR3 spells CASSGVQYNEQFF. The CDR3 coding sequence is TGTGCCAGCTCGGGTGTTCAATACAATGAGCAGTTCTTC.

The rearrangement joins TRBV6-5 to TRBJ2-7; D not certain. Germline CDR1 is MNHEY and CDR2 is SVGAGI. This CDR3 spans 15 amino acids. Trimming took off 4 bases at V and 5 bases at J, with 18 bases between the two ends. For the CDR3, the DNA is TGTGCCAGCAGTTGGACCGTAAATAAAGTGGACGAGCAGTACTTC. Translation gives CASSWTVNKVDEQYF.

The CDR3 is CSAKSSTEAFF. CDR3 in DNA: TGCAGCGCCAAATCATCCACTGAAGCTTTCTTT. This chain links TRBV29-1 with TRBJ1-1; D is unresolved. The CDR3 contains 11 residues. V lost 7 bases to trimming and J lost 4 bases, with 10 bases between them. Germline V gives CDR1 SQVTM, CDR2 ANQGSEA.

The V call is TRBV30, the J call TRBJ2-1; either TRBD1 or TRBD2 may fit D (6 bases each). The CDR3 spans 15 residues. Germline V gives CDR1 GTSNPN, CDR2 SVGIG (reference sequence). Trimming left V 6 bases short and J 2 bases short, with 17 bases between. The CDR3 region has the DNA TGTGCCTGCCCCACGGGGGCCTCCCCCTACAATGAGCAGTTCTTC. Its protein product is CACPTGASPYNEQFF.